The rows below give T cell receptor beta chains drawn from one sample of a study of cytomegalovirus exposure and HLA in healthy donors. TCRdb keeps only in-frame clones here, not all; method: immunoSEQ multiplex PCR. The table shows around 100,000 clones, with about 68% occurring only once. The specimen sequenced was PBMCs. These receptors all come from a male donor in good health and CMV-seropositive. Each CDR3 is given with its conserved first and last residue. Fields, in order: J gene, D gene, clone size, V gene, CDR3 protein, CDR3 DNA. The D gene is left open where the match is weak. A clone size is listed for some rows: how often the clone was seen (once, few, many), or a class if it is expanded.

j_call: TRBJ2-6; d_call: .; clone_size: .; v_call: TRBV5-4; cdr3_aa: CASSLDTSGANVLTF; cdr3_nt: TGTGCCAGCAGCCTCGACACCTCTGGGGCCAACGTCCTGACTTTC
j_call: TRBJ2-2; d_call: .; clone_size: many; v_call: TRBV4-3; cdr3_aa: CASSQDSGLGELFF; cdr3_nt: TGCGCCAGCAGCCAAGATTCAGGTCTCGGGGAGCTGTTTTTT
j_call: TRBJ2-3; d_call: TRBD2; clone_size: once; v_call: TRBV7-8; cdr3_aa: CASSPLRLGLARPDTQYF; cdr3_nt: TGTGCCAGCAGCCCTCTAAGGCTAGGACTAGCCCGTCCAGATACGCAGTATTTT
j_call: TRBJ1-1; d_call: .; clone_size: .; v_call: TRBV29-1; cdr3_aa: CSVGRDTEAFF; cdr3_nt: TGCAGCGTTGGTCGTGACACTGAAGCTTTCTTT
j_call: TRBJ1-1; d_call: .; clone_size: few; v_call: TRBV2; cdr3_aa: CASTVGTEAFF; cdr3_nt: TGTGCCAGCACCGTCGGCACTGAAGCTTTCTTT
j_call: TRBJ2-3; d_call: TRBD2; clone_size: once; v_call: TRBV27; cdr3_aa: CASSLSLLAGVTDTQYF; cdr3_nt: TGTGCCAGCAGTTTATCCCTCCTAGCGGGGGTCACAGATACGCAGTATTTT
j_call: TRBJ1-6; d_call: .; clone_size: many; v_call: TRBV5-1; cdr3_aa: CASSPDIGTPNSPLHF; cdr3_nt: TGCGCCAGCAGCCCGGACATAGGAACTCCTAATTCACCCCTCCACTTT
j_call: TRBJ2-7; d_call: TRBD1; clone_size: .; v_call: TRBV6-5; cdr3_aa: CASSPGQGRYEQYF; cdr3_nt: TGTGCCAGCAGTCCGGGACAGGGCCGCTACGAGCAGTACTTC
j_call: TRBJ2-1; d_call: .; clone_size: .; v_call: TRBV5-1; cdr3_aa: CASSLEGGKSEQFF; cdr3_nt: TGCGCCAGCAGCTTGGAAGGGGGAAAGAGTGAGCAGTTCTTC
j_call: TRBJ1-2; d_call: TRBD1; clone_size: few; v_call: TRBV30; cdr3_aa: CAWSGSRQGCGYTF; cdr3_nt: TGTGCCTGGAGTGGATCTAGACAGGGTTGTGGCTACACCTTC
j_call: TRBJ2-5; d_call: .; clone_size: .; v_call: TRBV12-5; cdr3_aa: CASGLSGTQYF; cdr3_nt: TGTGCTAGTGGTTTGTCGGGGACCCAGTACTTC
j_call: TRBJ2-1; d_call: .; clone_size: .; v_call: TRBV7-9; cdr3_aa: CSSSLTGDEQFF; cdr3_nt: TGTTCCAGCAGCCTGACGGGTGATGAGCAGTTCTTC
j_call: TRBJ1-1; d_call: TRBD1; clone_size: .; v_call: TRBV6-6; cdr3_aa: CASSPLDRGRTEAFF; cdr3_nt: TGTGCCAGCAGTCCGCTGGACAGGGGTAGAACTGAAGCTTTCTTT
j_call: TRBJ2-7; d_call: TRBD1; clone_size: .; v_call: TRBV13; cdr3_aa: CASSPLTGGDSYEQYF; cdr3_nt: TGTGCCAGCAGCCCATTGACAGGGGGCGACTCCTACGAGCAGTACTTC
j_call: TRBJ2-2; d_call: TRBD1; clone_size: once; v_call: TRBV27; cdr3_aa: CASSLNPVGGQVPGELFF; cdr3_nt: TGTGCCAGCAGTTTAAACCCCGTGGGGGGACAGGTTCCCGGGGAGCTGTTTTTT
j_call: TRBJ1-1; d_call: .; clone_size: .; v_call: TRBV2; cdr3_aa: CASILERDTEAFF; cdr3_nt: TGTGCCAGCATCCTGGAGCGGGACACTGAAGCTTTCTTT
j_call: TRBJ2-7; d_call: TRBD2; clone_size: .; v_call: TRBV27; cdr3_aa: CASSLGTSSLCEQYF; cdr3_nt: TGTGCCAGCAGTTTAGGGACTAGCTCTTTGTGTGAGCAGTACTTC
j_call: TRBJ1-1; d_call: .; clone_size: .; v_call: TRBV7-2; cdr3_aa: CASSSLRTVGAFF; cdr3_nt: TGTGCCAGCAGCTCCCTCCGGACAGTTGGAGCTTTCTTT
j_call: TRBJ1-1; d_call: .; clone_size: .; v_call: TRBV29-1; cdr3_aa: CSVDRGTEAFF; cdr3_nt: TGCAGCGTTGATCGGGGGACTGAAGCTTTCTTT
j_call: TRBJ2-1; d_call: .; clone_size: .; v_call: TRBV11-3; cdr3_aa: CASSRFGGADNEQFF; cdr3_nt: TGTGCCAGCAGCCGATTTGGGGGGGCCGACAATGAGCAGTTCTTC
j_call: TRBJ2-7; d_call: .; clone_size: .; v_call: TRBV15; cdr3_aa: CATSRGRFQVYEQYF; cdr3_nt: TGTGCCACCAGCAGAGGTCGGTTTCAGGTGTACGAGCAGTACTTC
j_call: TRBJ1-5; d_call: .; clone_size: .; v_call: TRBV19; cdr3_aa: CASSIPSNQPQHF; cdr3_nt: TGTGCCAGTAGTATCCCCAGTAATCAGCCCCAGCATTTT
j_call: TRBJ2-2; d_call: .; clone_size: .; v_call: TRBV6-1; cdr3_aa: CASSATRDSGELFF; cdr3_nt: TGTGCCAGCAGTGCTACCAGGGATTCCGGGGAGCTGTTTTTT
j_call: TRBJ2-5; d_call: TRBD1; clone_size: .; v_call: TRBV5-6; cdr3_aa: CASSRGQAQETQYF; cdr3_nt: TGTGCCAGCAGCCGGGGACAGGCCCAAGAGACCCAGTACTTC
j_call: TRBJ1-4; d_call: TRBD1; clone_size: .; v_call: TRBV7-9; cdr3_aa: CASSRQGWNEKLFF; cdr3_nt: TGTGCCAGCAGCCGACAGGGGTGGAATGAAAAACTGTTTTTT
j_call: TRBJ1-5; d_call: TRBD1; clone_size: .; v_call: TRBV28; cdr3_aa: CASSPLQGNQPQHF; cdr3_nt: TGTGCCAGCAGCCCACTACAGGGGAATCAGCCCCAGCATTTT
j_call: TRBJ2-7; d_call: .; clone_size: .; v_call: TRBV21-1; cdr3_aa: CASSKNDSSGQGNSYEQYF; cdr3_nt: TGTGCCAGCAGCAAAAACGACAGCTCGGGACAGGGTAACTCCTACGAGCAGTACTTC
j_call: TRBJ1-5; d_call: TRBD1; clone_size: once; v_call: TRBV19; cdr3_aa: CASRNRGPNSNQPQHF; cdr3_nt: TGTGCCAGTAGGAACAGGGGGCCTAACAGCAATCAGCCCCAGCATTTT
j_call: TRBJ2-5; d_call: TRBD2; clone_size: .; v_call: TRBV4-2; cdr3_aa: CASSLGLAGGQVAMETQYF; cdr3_nt: TGTGCCAGCAGCCTAGGACTAGCGGGGGGGCAAGTCGCAATGGAGACCCAGTACTTC
j_call: TRBJ1-4; d_call: .; clone_size: .; v_call: TRBV4-1; cdr3_aa: CASSHTNRDGKLFF; cdr3_nt: TGCGCCAGCAGCCACACTAACCGAGACGGGAAACTGTTTTTT
j_call: TRBJ1-1; d_call: .; clone_size: .; v_call: TRBV7-9; cdr3_aa: CASSFTQGRKNTEAFF; cdr3_nt: TGTGCCAGCAGCTTTACCCAGGGCAGAAAGAACACTGAAGCTTTCTTT
j_call: TRBJ1-2; d_call: .; clone_size: .; v_call: TRBV6-5; cdr3_aa: CASSLQGGRGYTF; cdr3_nt: TGTGCCAGCAGTTTACAGGGCGGTAGGGGCTACACCTTC
j_call: TRBJ2-7; d_call: TRBD1; clone_size: .; v_call: TRBV11-3; cdr3_aa: CASNFKGGPAYEQYF; cdr3_nt: TGTGCCAGCAACTTCAAAGGGGGCCCTGCCTACGAGCAGTACTTC
j_call: TRBJ1-1; d_call: TRBD1; clone_size: .; v_call: TRBV5-1; cdr3_aa: CASSLAGGNTEAFF; cdr3_nt: TGCGCCAGCAGCTTGGCAGGGGGGAACACTGAAGCTTTCTTT
j_call: TRBJ2-5; d_call: .; clone_size: .; v_call: TRBV7-9; cdr3_aa: CASLMGGGQETQYF; cdr3_nt: TGTGCCAGCTTGATGGGGGGAGGTCAAGAGACCCAGTACTTC
j_call: TRBJ2-1; d_call: .; clone_size: .; v_call: TRBV18; cdr3_aa: CASSPLGGEQFF; cdr3_nt: TGTGCCAGCTCACCACTTGGAGGTGAGCAGTTCTTC
j_call: TRBJ2-1; d_call: .; clone_size: .; v_call: TRBV30; cdr3_aa: CAWSVRLAYNEQFF; cdr3_nt: TGTGCCTGGAGTGTACGACTGGCGTACAATGAGCAGTTCTTC
j_call: TRBJ2-5; d_call: TRBD2; clone_size: few; v_call: TRBV5-1; cdr3_aa: CASSFTGTRRETQYF; cdr3_nt: TGCGCCAGCAGCTTTACCGGGACTAGGCGGGAGACCCAGTACTTC
j_call: TRBJ2-7; d_call: .; clone_size: .; v_call: TRBV30; cdr3_aa: CAWSQDSEQYF; cdr3_nt: TGTGCCTGGAGTCAGGACAGCGAGCAGTACTTC
j_call: TRBJ2-5; d_call: .; clone_size: .; v_call: TRBV19; cdr3_aa: CASSIGTDGVTQYF; cdr3_nt: TGTGCCAGTAGTATAGGGACTGACGGTGTGACCCAGTACTTC
j_call: TRBJ2-7; d_call: .; clone_size: once; v_call: TRBV6-5; cdr3_aa: CASSYLSGRVGEQYF; cdr3_nt: TGTGCCAGCAGTTATTTGTCGGGCAGGGTCGGCGAGCAGTACTTC
j_call: TRBJ1-1; d_call: .; clone_size: .; v_call: TRBV6-1; cdr3_aa: CASNRRTDTEAFF; cdr3_nt: TGTGCCAGCAACAGGCGGACGGACACTGAAGCTTTCTTT
j_call: TRBJ1-1; d_call: .; clone_size: .; v_call: TRBV7-9; cdr3_aa: CASSSDITGAEAFF; cdr3_nt: TGTGCCAGCAGCTCGGACATCACGGGGGCTGAAGCTTTCTTT
j_call: TRBJ1-5; d_call: .; clone_size: .; v_call: TRBV10-1; cdr3_aa: CASSEQGWQPQHF; cdr3_nt: TGCGCCAGCAGTGAGCAGGGCTGGCAGCCCCAGCATTTT
j_call: TRBJ2-3; d_call: .; clone_size: .; v_call: TRBV4-3; cdr3_aa: CASSQELASDTQYF; cdr3_nt: TGCGCCAGCAGCCAAGAACTAGCATCAGATACGCAGTATTTT